A single sample gave rise to the 32 T cell receptor beta chains below, sequenced in a study of blood T cell repertoires in COVID-19. Some clones are missing from TCRdb's copy, which holds only in-frame ones; the method was immunoSEQ multiplex PCR. The sample has under 350,000 clones, 80% to 95% seen once. Sequenced sample: peripheral blood. These receptors were taken from a woman aged 25 to 39 with COVID-19, enrolled during active disease.

The chain employs TRBV28 and TRBJ1-4, with D uncertain. CDR3 length: 14 residues. CDR1 MDHEN and CDR2 SYDVKM come from the germline V gene. Trimming cost V 11 bases and J 0 bases, with 13 bases left between them. For the CDR3, the DNA is TGTGCCCCAGGCCTACATGCAACTAATGAAAAACTGTTTTTT. It codes for CAPGLHATNEKLFF.

The chain is built from TRBV5-1 and TRBJ2-7; 7 nucleotides match TRBD1. CDR3 length: 15 residues. Germline CDR1 and CDR2: SGHRS and YFSETQ. With V trimmed by 4 bases and J by 2 bases, 9 bases remained unmatched. The CDR3 nucleotides are TGCGCCAGCAGCCCCTCGGGGACAGTAACCTACGAGCAGTACTTC. Translation gives CASSPSGTVTYEQYF. The variable domain in full, completed from reference TRBV5-1 and TRBJ2-7, reads KAGVTQTPRYLIKTRGQQVTLSCSPISGHRSVSWYQQTPGQGLQFLFEYFSETQRNKGNFPGRFSGRQFSNSRSEMNVSTLELGDSALYLCASSPSGTVTYEQYFGPGTRLTVT.

V and J are TRBV19 and TRBJ1-1; no definite D call. V shed 6 bases and J shed 0 bases, with 14 bases lying between them. The CDR3 is 15 residues long. Looked up from germline, CDR1 is LNHDA and CDR2 is SQIVND (reference sequence). The DNA for the CDR3 is TGTGCCAGTAGCCTTGTGGGCAGTATGAACACTGAAGCTTTCTTT. It encodes CASSLVGSMNTEAFF. The complete variable domain, with remaining parts taken from reference TRBV19 and TRBJ1-1, reads DGGITQSPKYLFRKEGQNVTLSCEQNLNHDAMYWYRQDPGQGLRLIYYSQIVNDFQKGDIAEGYSVSREKKESFPLTVTSAQKNPTAFYLCASSLVGSMNTEAFFGQGTRLTVV.

The chain has TRBV19 and TRBJ1-6; D is possibly TRBD1 (5 bases). The V end lost 0 bases, the J end lost 5 bases, and 14 bases lay between the germline ends. Germline V gene sequence: CDR1 LNHDA, CDR2 SQIVND (reference sequence). The CDR3 sequence is 17 residues long. CDR3 bases: TGTGCCAGTAGTATAGACCGGGGGAGGAAAGATAATTCACCCCTCCACTTT. It yields the protein CASSIDRGRKDNSPLHF.

The rearrangement uses TRBV2 and TRBJ2-5, with a weak D call TRBD2 (5 bases). The CDR3 spans 16 residues. V dropped 7 bases and J dropped 4 bases, with 22 bases sitting between them. The germline V gene encodes CDR1 SNHLY and CDR2 FYNNEI. As DNA, the CDR3 is TGTGCCAGCAATAGAAGGTTGGGGAGCGTAAGAGAGACCCAGTACTTC. This encodes CASNRRLGSVRETQYF.

The chain uses TRBV24-1 and TRBJ2-5; D may be TRBD1 (5 bases). The CDR3 runs 13 residues. Germline values: CDR1 KGHDR, CDR2 SFDVKD. V was shortened by 6 bases and J by 4 bases, with 11 bases between the two germline ends. CDR3: CATSSDRVETQYF. The CDR3 DNA sequence: TGTGCCACCAGTTCAGACAGAGTAGAGACCCAGTACTTC.

V is TRBV4-1 and J is TRBJ2-1, with 7 bases that match TRBD2. The germline gives CDR1 MGHRA, CDR2 YSYEKL. The ends lost 4 bases at V and 3 bases at J; junction bases unmatched: 15. CDR3 length: 18 amino acids. CDR3 protein: CASSRGPGAGVLYNEQFF. The CDR3 DNA follows: TGCGCCAGCAGCCGAGGCCCCGGGGCGGGAGTCCTCTACAATGAGCAGTTCTTC.

The genes are TRBV6-2 or TRBV6-3 and TRBJ2-7, with TRBD1 matching 9 bases. The germline V gene encodes CDR1 MNHEY and CDR2 SVGEGT. The CDR3 contains 15 residues. Trimming at V came to 5 bases and at J to 5 bases, leaving 10 bases not matched to a gene. Here the CDR3 DNA reads TGTGCCAGCAGTCTAAGGACAGGGGCAAAAGACGAGCAGTACTTC. Protein: CASSLRTGAKDEQYF.

V and J are TRBV5-1 and TRBJ2-3; D is perhaps TRBD1 (7 bases). CDR1 SGHRS and CDR2 YFSETQ come from the germline V gene. The CDR3 extends over 16 amino acids. The V end lost 0 bases, the J end lost 1 base, and 12 bases lay between the germline ends. For the CDR3, the DNA is TGCGCCAGCAGCTTGGGGGGGGACAGCCGCACAGATACGCAGTATTTT. This codes for CASSLGGDSRTDTQYF.

This chain connects TRBV5-4 to TRBJ1-1, with TRBD1 as a possible D gene (5 bases). The CDR3 is 14 residues long. With 4 bases removed from V and 7 bases from J, the gap between germline ends came to 17 bases. Germline CDR1 is SGHNT and CDR2 is YYREEE (reference sequence). The CDR3 loop is CASSPGGREIEAFF. The CDR3 DNA sequence: TGTGCCAGCAGCCCCGGGGGACGGGAGATTGAAGCTTTCTTT.

In its sample, this clone was seen once. V usage is TRBV19 and J usage is TRBJ2-1; TRBD2 matches at 10 bases. The V segment lost 5 bases and the J segment 4 bases; nucleotides outside the gene matches: 14. This CDR3 has 18 amino acids. From germline, CDR1 is LNHDA and CDR2 SQIVND (reference sequence). CDR3 coding DNA: TGTGCCAGTAGTTCTCCGGGACTAGCGACTGGGAAGTACAATGAGCAGTTCTTC. Protein sequence: CASSSPGLATGKYNEQFF.

This clone was counted once. The chain is built from TRBV19 and TRBJ2-7; TRBD2 matches at 10 bases. CDR3 length: 14 amino acids. Germline CDR1 and CDR2: LNHDA and SQIVND (reference sequence). V gave up 6 bases and J gave up 6 bases; unmatched junction bases: 8. The DNA for the CDR3 is TGTGCCAGTAGCCAGAGCGGGAGGGCCCCCGAGCAGTACTTC. It translates to CASSQSGRAPEQYF.

The chain combines TRBV15 with TRBJ1-5; D may be TRBD1 (5 bases). The CDR3 totals 15 residues. The ends were cut back, 3 bases at V and 3 bases at J, with 12 bases in the middle. Germline V CDR1 and CDR2: LNHNV, YYDKDF (reference sequence). Written as DNA, the CDR3 is TGTGCCACCAGCAGGCTACAGGATCCCAATCAGCCCCAGCATTTT. Residues: CATSRLQDPNQPQHF. The variable domain in full, completed from reference TRBV15 and TRBJ1-5, reads DAMVIQNPRYQVTQFGKPVTLSCSQTLNHNVMYWYQQKSSQAPKLLFHYYDKDFNNEADTPDNFQSRRPNTSFCFLDIRSPGLGDTAMYLCATSRLQDPNQPQHFGDGTRLSIL.

The CDR3 loop is CASSYSYSLSAYEQYF. The CDR3 region has the DNA TGTGCCAGCAGTTACTCCTACAGCCTCTCCGCCTACGAGCAGTACTTC. J is TRBJ2-7 and V is TRBV6-5, with unresolved D. The germline gives CDR1 MNHEY, CDR2 SVGAGI. V gave up 0 bases and J gave up 2 bases, with 14 bases separating them. The CDR3 has 16 amino acids.

The J gene is TRBJ2-3, the V gene TRBV3-1 (or the pseudogene TRBV3-2), with 15 bases matching TRBD2. The CDR3 consists of 17 residues. V shed 8 bases and J 5 bases; nucleotides not matched to a gene: 11. In germline, CDR1 is LGHDT, CDR2 YNNKEL (reference sequence). Written as DNA, the CDR3 is TGTGCCAGCTCAGGACTAGCGGGAGGGGGTCTCCTAGATACGCAGTATTTT. It specifies CASSGLAGGGLLDTQYF.

J is TRBJ1-2 and V is TRBV2; no definite D call. Germline-derived CDR1 and CDR2 are SNHLY and FYNNEI. The CDR3 extends over 14 amino acids. V lost 6 bases and J lost 8, with 19 bases in between. The CDR3 bases are TGTGCCAGCAGACTCCGGTCGGCAGGAAGAGGCTACACCTTC. It yields the protein CASRLRSAGRGYTF.

CDR3 sequence (DNA): TGCGCCAGCAGCCAAGAAATCGGCATGCGGTCCTACGAGCAGTACTTC. Translation: CASSQEIGMRSYEQYF. The chain links TRBV4-1 to TRBJ2-7; no clear D gene. Per the germline V gene, CDR1 is MGHRA and CDR2 is YSYEKL. The CDR3 has 16 residues. The V end was cut by 0 bases, the J end by 1 base, with 13 bases between.

This rearrangement joins TRBV6-5 to TRBJ2-2, with D hard to call. The CDR3 length is 13 residues. Germline V lookup: CDR1 MNHEY, CDR2 SVGAGI. Trimming cost V 2 bases and J 5 bases, with 6 bases left between them. The CDR3 sequence is CASSYVPTGELFF. CDR3 DNA sequence: TGTGCCAGCAGTTACGTCCCTACCGGGGAGCTGTTTTTT.

V is TRBV29-1 and J is TRBJ1-2; 10 bases agree with TRBD1. This CDR3 comprises 14 residues. V dropped 7 bases and J dropped 3; count of bases not matched to a gene: 8. Germline values: CDR1 SQVTM, CDR2 ANQGSEA. CDR3 coding DNA: TGCAGCGCTCGAACGACAGGGGGCGACTATGGCTACACCTTC. Amino acids: CSARTTGGDYGYTF.

This chain uses TRBV7-2 with TRBJ2-7; D unresolved. CDR1 and CDR2 from the germline V gene are SGHTA and FQGNSA. The CDR3 spans 14 residues. V was pared by 5 bases and J by 0 bases, with 11 bases between. The CDR3 reads CASSLQGASYEQYF. The CDR3 bases are TGTGCCAGCAGCCTTCAAGGAGCCTCCTACGAGCAGTACTTC.

The rearrangement uses TRBV5-4 and TRBJ2-5; the match to TRBD1 covers 7 bases. Germline V gives CDR1 SGHNT, CDR2 YYREEE (reference sequence). V gave up 0 bases and J gave up 7 bases; unmatched junction bases: 9. The CDR3 contains 15 residues. In DNA, the CDR3 is TGTGCCAGCAGCTTGGAGGGGGCACTAGGATGGACCCAGTACTTC. Encoded protein: CASSLEGALGWTQYF.

Written as DNA, the CDR3 is TGCGCCAGCAGCTTCATAGCGGGAGAAACAGATACGCAGTATTTT. As protein: CASSFIAGETDTQYF. The chain couples TRBV5-1 to TRBJ2-3; 9 bases match TRBD2. The CDR3 sequence is 15 residues long. Looked up from germline, CDR1 is SGHRS and CDR2 is YFSETQ. Trimming took 2 bases from V and 3 from J; bases not matched to a gene: 4.

CDR3 nucleotide sequence: TGTGCCAGCGGACAGGGATCCAATCAGCCCCAGCATTTT. As protein: CASGQGSNQPQHF. V and J are TRBV28 and TRBJ1-5; TRBD1 agrees at 8 bases. Germline V gene data show CDR1 as MDHEN and CDR2 as SYDVKM. The CDR3 contains 13 residues. The V segment lost 8 bases and the J segment 3 bases; nucleotides outside the gene matches: 3.

For this clone: Other nucleotide sequences in the sample specify the same CDR3. The rearrangement uses TRBV6-1 and TRBJ2-7, with TRBD2 matching over 10 bases. Germline V gene data show CDR1 as MNHNS and CDR2 as SASEGT. This CDR3 spans 15 amino acids. V dropped 1 base and J dropped 3; count of bases not matched to a gene: 3. The DNA for the CDR3 is TGTGCCAGCAGTGAAGGCCTAGCGGGAGTCTACGAGCAGTACTTC. Translated: CASSEGLAGVYEQYF.

The chain couples TRBV5-4 to TRBJ1-1, with 10 bases fitting TRBD1. Per the germline V gene, CDR1 is SGHNT and CDR2 is YYREEE (reference sequence). The CDR3 runs to 14 residues. With V trimmed by 3 bases and J by 10 bases, 9 bases remained unmatched. The CDR3 protein is CASSYPDRGMVAFF. The CDR3 nucleotides are TGTGCCAGCAGCTACCCGGACAGGGGGATGGTAGCTTTCTTT.

This clone occurred many times. Other DNA sequences in this specimen translate into the identical CDR3. The rearrangement uses TRBV9 and TRBJ1-5; perhaps TRBD1 as D (5 bases). CDR1 and CDR2 (germline): SGDLS, YYNGEE. V lost 4 bases and J lost 0, with 8 bases in between. This CDR3 contains 14 residues. DNA for the CDR3: TGTGCCAGCAGCACGGGACTTAGCAATCAGCCCCAGCATTTT. This translates into CASSTGLSNQPQHF.

The chain joins TRBV5-4 to TRBJ1-1; 8 bases fit TRBD1. Germline V CDR1 and CDR2: SGHNT, YYREEE (reference sequence). V shed 10 bases and J 8 bases; nucleotides not matched to a gene: 19. The CDR3 is made up of 15 amino acids. The CDR3: CASKPLSQGAPEAFF. As DNA, the CDR3 is TGTGCCTCCAAGCCGTTGAGCCAGGGGGCTCCCGAAGCTTTCTTT.

The rearrangement links TRBV29-1 to TRBJ1-2; maybe TRBD1 (5 bases). Germline V CDR1 and CDR2: SQVTM, ANQGSEA. The CDR3 is 11 residues long. Trimming left V 5 bases short and J 8 bases short, with 12 bases between. This CDR3 is CSVWGEGGYTF. The CDR3 DNA follows: TGCAGCGTTTGGGGGGAAGGGGGCTACACCTTC.

The chain joins TRBV9 to TRBJ2-5, with D perhaps matching TRBD2 (6 bases). V was shortened by 4 bases and J by 3 bases, with 10 bases between the two germline ends. The CDR3 is made up of 13 amino acids. Germline V gives CDR1 SGDLS, CDR2 YYNGEE. The CDR3 DNA reads TGTGCCAGCAGCTCCCGACTAGAAGAGACCCAGTACTTC. Translation gives CASSSRLEETQYF.

V is TRBV7-2 and J is TRBJ2-1; tentative D call: TRBD2 (6 bases). Germline CDR1 SGHTA, CDR2 FQGNSA. Trimming left V 1 base short and J 3 bases short, with 7 bases between. The length of the CDR3 is 14 residues. CDR3 coding DNA: TGTGCCAGCAGCTTAGAGACTAGCTACAATGAGCAGTTCTTC. It yields the protein CASSLETSYNEQFF.

The V and J genes are TRBV7-9 and TRBJ1-1, with no clear D. This CDR3 has 13 residues. Trimming took 5 bases from V and 6 from J, leaving 13 bases between them. Germline V gene lookup returns CDR1 SEHNR and CDR2 FQNEAQ (reference sequence). CDR3 sequence (DNA): TGTGCCAGCAGCAGAGAGAGTCCCGCTGAAGCTTTCTTT. This codes for CASSRESPAEAFF. The whole variable domain, remainder taken from reference TRBV7-9 and TRBJ1-1, is DTGVSQNPRHKITKRGQNVTFRCDPISEHNRLYWYRQTLGQGPEFLTYFQNEAQLEKSRLLSDRFSAERPKGSFSTLEIQRTEQGDSAMYLCASSRESPAEAFFGQGTRLTVV.

This clone was recorded once. This chain connects TRBV19 to TRBJ1-1; D unclear. This CDR3 comprises 14 residues. Between the trimmed V and J ends, which lost 6 bases and 1 base, there was a span of 12 bases. CDR1 and CDR2 (germline): LNHDA, SQIVND (reference sequence). CDR3 sequence (DNA): TGTGCCAGTAGGGTGGAGGGATGGAACACTGAAGCTTTCTTT. Translating it yields CASRVEGWNTEAFF.